The clone carrying this TCR beta chain was seen a handful of times. Its specificity is unknown. Time point defined: cycle 4 day 1 (C4D1), after six to seven weeks of nivolumab. Each of the patients experienced relapse following autologous stem cell transplantation, and their brentuximab vedotin exposure differed. This sample is drawn from a study of PD-1 blockade in classical Hodgkin lymphoma. Study-wide points: Complete responders entered with baseline diversity on par with newly diagnosed patients, the results showed. A significant rise in TCR diversity by C4D1 was seen for CD4+ but not CD8+ cells. Those patients who began receiving nivolumab less than 1 year after ASCT had lower diversity, and they were excluded.

Between the trimmed V and J ends, which lost 6 bases and 3 bases, there was a span of 17 bases. CDR1 and CDR2 (germline): MNHNS, SASEGT. CDR3 length: 15 residues. Method: immunoSEQ multiplex PCR; TCRdb's copy keeps in-frame clones and lacks some. The profile covers roughly 100,000 clones, with around 78% appearing a single time and 9.4% taken by the ten largest. The sample was peripheral blood mononuclear cells (PBMCs), taken before the fourth cycle of nivolumab. V gene TRBV6-1 combines with J gene TRBJ1-2; D may be TRBD1 (5 bases). The origin of this receptor is a human donor with classical Hodgkin lymphoma. For the CDR3, the DNA is TGTGCCAGCAGCGGTCGGGGCAGGGCTGACTATGGCTACACCTTC. Translated, it gives CASSGRGRADYGYTF.